These 13 T cell receptor beta chains came from one sample sequenced in a study of response to subunit inactivated influenza vaccine. TCRdb passed the RT-PCR reads through MiXCR, listing each CDR3 protein once. There are hundreds of thousands of distinct CDR3 sequences in the sample; around 14% occur only once, and approximately 10% lies in the top ten. Sequences were derived from PBMCs from blood, sampled 11 to 12 days after vaccination. The receptors derive from a man between 50 and 59 years old who received an inactivated influenza vaccine.

Ten or more counts support this clonotype. The rearrangement uses TRBV15 and TRBJ1-5; D is undetermined. This CDR3 region has 14 residues. Germline values: CDR1 LNHNV, CDR2 YYDKDF (reference sequence). Deletions cut 2 bases from V and 9 bases from J, with 14 bases between. The DNA of the CDR3 is TGTGCCACCAGCAGATTTCTACCTCCGGCGCCCCAGCATTTT. Translated: CATSRFLPPAPQHF.

The sample holds a few counts of this clonotype. The chain links TRBV20-1 to TRBJ2-7, with 7 nucleotides matching TRBD1. Germline CDR1 DFQATT, CDR2 SNEGSKA (reference sequence). This CDR3 spans 15 amino acids. Trimming at V came to 6 bases and at J to 0 bases, leaving 11 bases not matched to a gene. This CDR3 reads CSAEDRLGNSYEQYF. The DNA for the CDR3 is TGCAGTGCCGAGGACAGGCTAGGGAACTCCTACGAGCAGTACTTC.

This clonotype was counted a few times. The V and J genes are TRBV6-5 and TRBJ1-2; D possibly corresponds to TRBD1 (5 bases). V was shortened by 2 bases and J by 6 bases, with 10 bases between the two germline ends. This CDR3 is built from 13 residues. From germline, CDR1 is MNHEY and CDR2 SVGAGI. CDR3 nucleotide sequence: TGTGCCAGCAGTTACGGGGGTTTGAATGGCTACACCTTC. Encoded protein: CASSYGGLNGYTF.

There are a few counts of this clonotype. This chain joins TRBV5-1 and TRBJ2-7; D possibly corresponds to TRBD2 (5 bases). Germline V lookup: CDR1 SGHRS, CDR2 YFSETQ. The ends were cut back, 0 bases at V and 6 bases at J, with 10 bases in the middle. The CDR3 runs 13 residues. Here the CDR3 DNA reads TGCGCCAGCAGCTTGGGAGGCGGACTCGAGCAGTACTTC. This encodes CASSLGGGLEQYF.

This clonotype was counted at least ten times. The gene calls are TRBV27 and TRBJ2-1, with 7 positions matching TRBD2. Trimming at V came to 0 bases and at J to 7 bases, leaving 9 bases not matched to a gene. This CDR3 has 16 residues. In germline, CDR1 is MNHEY, CDR2 SMNVEV (reference sequence). The chain's CDR3 is CASSLSRPGGFNEQFF. The DNA for the CDR3 is TGTGCCAGCAGTTTATCAAGGCCCGGGGGGTTTAATGAGCAGTTCTTC.

The rearrangement joins TRBV20-1 to TRBJ2-1, with 7 bases fitting TRBD1. The CDR3 consists of 15 residues. The trim removed 0 bases at V and 8 bases at J, leaving 10 bases unmatched. CDR1 is DFQATT, CDR2 SNEGSKA, per germline (reference sequence). Here the CDR3 reads CSARDLKGATDEQFF. The CDR3 bases are TGCAGTGCTAGAGATCTCAAGGGGGCGACCGATGAGCAGTTCTTC.

The chain couples TRBV25-1 to TRBJ1-1; TRBD1 is a possible D gene (5 bases). The CDR3 is made up of 15 amino acids. The V gene lost 1 base and the J gene lost 3 bases, with 12 bases spanning the gap. Per germline, CDR1 MGHDK and CDR2 SYGVNS. Written as DNA, the CDR3 is TGTGCCAGCAGTGAATCGGGGGGGTATTACACTGAAGCTTTCTTT. As protein: CASSESGGYYTEAFF.

This chain uses TRBV5-1 with TRBJ2-5, with no clear D. Germline-derived CDR1 and CDR2 are SGHRS and YFSETQ. This CDR3 comprises 12 residues. The V gene lost 1 base and the J gene lost 1 base, with 2 bases spanning the gap. CDR3 sequence reads: CASSLIQETQYF. CDR3 nucleotide sequence: TGCGCCAGCAGCTTGATCCAAGAGACCCAGTACTTC.

This clonotype was counted a few times. Here the CDR3 DNA reads TGCAGTGCAGCACCGTGGGGGATGGGGGCCAACGTCCTGACTTTC. This gives the protein CSAAPWGMGANVLTF. The chain joins TRBV20-1 to TRBJ2-6; D possibly matches TRBD1 or TRBD2 (5 bases each). This CDR3 contains 15 residues. Trimming shortened V by 6 bases and J by 4 bases, and 16 bases separated the two germline ends. Germline V CDR1 and CDR2: DFQATT, SNEGSKA (reference sequence).

This clonotype was seen ten or more times. For the CDR3, the DNA is TGTGCCAGCAGCCAAGATTACCGCCCGGCCTACGAGCAGTACTTC. Amino acid sequence: CASSQDYRPAYEQYF. The gene calls are TRBV14 and TRBJ2-7; D unresolved. In germline, CDR1 is SGHDN, CDR2 FVKESK. The CDR3 contains 15 residues. V was pared by 0 bases and J by 2 bases, with 11 bases between. Using reference TRBV14 and TRBJ2-7 for the parts outside the CDR3, the full variable domain is EAGVTQFPSHSVIEKGQTVTLRCDPISGHDNLYWYRRVMGKEIKFLLHFVKESKQDESGMPNNRFLAERTGGTYSTLKVQPAELEDSGVYFCASSQDYRPAYEQYFGPGTRLTVT.

This clonotype has a handful of counts. This chain links TRBV6-6 with TRBJ1-1, with D uncertain. CDR3 length: 13 residues. V lost 7 bases and J 1 base, leaving 10 bases between the germline ends. CDR1 is MNHNY and CDR2 is SVGAGI in the germline V gene (reference sequence). The CDR3 bases are TGTGCCAGCACCAACCGGGAGAACACTGAAGCTTTCTTT. It is translated as CASTNRENTEAFF.

V gene TRBV28 combines with J gene TRBJ1-1; no clear D gene. This CDR3 is built from 14 residues. Germline-derived CDR1 and CDR2 are MDHEN and SYDVKM. V dropped 6 bases and J dropped 6 bases, with 17 bases sitting between them. CDR3 amino acids: CASRASLGFAEAFF. Written as DNA, the CDR3 is TGTGCCAGCAGGGCCTCCCTAGGGTTCGCTGAAGCTTTCTTT.

This clonotype appeared a few times. The V gene is TRBV20-1, the J gene TRBJ2-2; TRBD2 might be the D (5 bases). V lost 0 bases and J lost 3, with 11 bases in between. The germline CDR1 and CDR2 sequences are DFQATT and SNEGSKA (reference sequence). The CDR3 totals 15 residues. The CDR3 bases are TGCAGTGCTAGAGATCCGGGATCGGACACCGGGGAGCTGTTTTTT. This sequence encodes CSARDPGSDTGELFF.